The 21 T cell receptor beta chains given below trace back to one sample, sequenced in a study of human T cells and chemical hapten exposure. Time point of the sample: patch test 2, 6 weeks after DPC sensitization. Treatment specified: therapeutic diphenylcyclopropenone sensitization with weekly scalp DPC. TCRdb used MiXCR to reprocess the RACE reads, holding one entry per CDR3 protein. The data hold some 100,000 distinct CDR3 sequences, with 9.3% observed a single time. Sequenced material: whole blood, taken in connection with sensitization to the hapten diphenylcyclopropenone (DPC). The origin of the receptors is a woman between 40 and 55 years old with alopecia areata. Some clones in this sample may be carry-over from other donors' samples.

The chain carries TRBV5-1 and TRBJ2-5; TRBD2 is a possible D gene (6 bases). V was trimmed by 3 bases and J by 3 bases, leaving 9 bases between them. The V gene's germline CDR1 is SGHRS and CDR2 YFSETQ. This CDR3 is built from 13 residues. Here the CDR3 reads CASSSTGEETQYF. The CDR3 DNA reads TGCGCCAGCAGCTCCACGGGGGAAGAGACCCAGTACTTC.

V gene TRBV28 combines with J gene TRBJ2-1; 9 bases are a match to TRBD1. Germline V lookup: CDR1 MDHEN, CDR2 SYDVKM. The CDR3 has 13 residues. V gave up 7 bases and J gave up 7 bases; unmatched junction bases: 5. CDR3 sequence (DNA): TGTGCCAGCACACCGGGACAGGGTAATGAGCAGTTCTTC. Its protein is CASTPGQGNEQFF.

Notes on this clonotype: Since a much larger clone is just one base distant, this may be a read error. This rearrangement joins TRBV5-1 to TRBJ2-1, with 12 bases that match TRBD2. The V and J ends lost 1 base and 8 bases, in that order; junction bases with no gene match: 7. The CDR3 consists of 16 residues. The V gene's germline CDR1 is SGHRS and CDR2 YFSETQ. The CDR3 region is CASSLLTSGSADEQFF. In DNA form, the CDR3 reads TGCGCCAGCAGCTTGTTGACTAGCGGGAGTGCTGATGAGCAGTTCTTC.

In its sample, this clonotype was seen many times. The chain joins TRBV7-8 to TRBJ2-3, with D perhaps assigned TRBD1 or TRBD2 (5 bases each). The germline V gene encodes CDR1 SGHVS and CDR2 FQNEAQ. Trimming took off 3 bases at V and 5 bases at J, with 18 bases between the two ends. The CDR3 runs 16 residues. CDR3 in amino acids: CASSFGRTHRIDTQYF. For the CDR3, the DNA is TGTGCCAGCAGCTTCGGGCGGACTCACAGGATAGATACGCAGTATTTT.

CDR3 protein: CASSSLAGEFHEQFF. The CDR3 nucleotides read TGTGCCAGCAGCTCACTAGCGGGAGAATTCCATGAGCAGTTCTTC. The J gene is TRBJ2-1, the V gene TRBV7-3; TRBD2 aligns across 11 bases. Germline-derived CDR1 and CDR2 are SGHTA and FQGTGA. Germline trimming cut 4 bases from V and 8 bases from J; bases unmatched to any gene: 7. The CDR3 totals 15 residues.

This clonotype was found a few times. The gene calls are TRBV21-1 and TRBJ2-3; the tabulated D call, TRBD2, remains unverified against the DNA. TRBV21-1 is marked as a pseudogene. This CDR3 has 16 amino acids. The CDR3 DNA reads TGTGCCAGCAGCAAAGGAAGGGCTAGGAGCACAGATACGCAGTATTTT. This encodes CASSKGRARSTDTQYF.

This clonotype was detected ten times or more. The chain carries TRBV12-3 or TRBV12-4 and TRBJ2-2; 8 bases match TRBD1. V shed 7 bases and J 6 bases; nucleotides not matched to a gene: 7. The CDR3 is 14 amino acids. As DNA, the CDR3 is TGTGCCAGCAACAGGGGGGCTAACGCCGGGGAGCTGTTTTTT. Amino acid sequence: CASNRGANAGELFF.

This sequence joins TRBV20-1 and TRBJ2-5; D call uncertain. Germline V CDR1 and CDR2: DFQATT, SNEGSKA (reference sequence). The CDR3 totals 10 residues. V lost 8 bases and J lost 5, with 9 bases in between. CDR3 residues: CSPLGETQYF. The CDR3 nucleotides are TGCAGTCCTTTGGGGGAGACCCAGTACTTC.

This clonotype was counted a few times. The V call is TRBV27, the J call TRBJ1-5; the match to TRBD1 covers 8 bases. CDR1 is MNHEY, CDR2 SMNVEV, per germline (reference sequence). This CDR3 has 14 amino acids. V lost 3 bases, J lost 3 bases, and 1 base stayed unmatched. As DNA, the CDR3 is TGTGCCAGCAGTTTGGGACAGGACAATCAGCCCCAGCATTTT. It is translated as CASSLGQDNQPQHF.

The table lists this clonotype with a count of one. V is TRBV6-2 or TRBV6-3 and J is TRBJ2-1; D remains ambiguous. Germline CDR1 reads MNHEY; CDR2 reads SVGEGT. The CDR3 loop spans 13 amino acids. V gave up 0 bases and J gave up 12 bases, with 12 bases separating them. CDR3 in DNA: TGTGCCAGCAGTTACTCCCGTATTCACGGGCAGTTCTTC. Translation: CASSYSRIHGQFF.

The chain uses TRBV12-3 or TRBV12-4 and TRBJ2-5; 11 bases align to TRBD2. Germline trimming cut 3 bases from V and 2 bases from J; bases unmatched to any gene: 2. The CDR3 covers 15 residues. In DNA form, the CDR3 reads TGTGCCAGCAGTTTTGCTAGCGGGAGGCAAGAGACCCAGTACTTC. Protein product: CASSFASGRQETQYF.

V and J are TRBV7-2 and TRBJ1-2; 7 bases are shared with TRBD1. The junction had 5 bases not matched to a gene; V was cut back by 5 bases and J by 2 bases. Germline loops: CDR1 SGHTA, CDR2 FQGNSA. The CDR3 covers 14 residues. For the CDR3, the DNA is TGTGCCAGCAGCGGGAGACAGGGCAACTATGGCTACACCTTC. It translates to CASSGRQGNYGYTF.

This clonotype was seen repeatedly, ten times or more. The chain uses TRBV27 and TRBJ1-5, with D possibly being TRBD1 (5 bases). This CDR3 region has 16 residues. Germline CDR1 and CDR2: MNHEY and SMNVEV (reference sequence). V lost 6 bases to trimming and J lost 0 bases, with 15 bases between them. The CDR3 spells CASRARVLGSNQPQHF. CDR3 nucleotide sequence: TGTGCCAGCAGGGCCAGGGTTTTGGGTAGCAATCAGCCCCAGCATTTT.

At least ten counts were recorded for this clonotype. The chain has TRBV10-3 and TRBJ2-1; TRBD2 matches 12 bases. The CDR3 sequence is 14 residues long. The V gene's germline CDR1 is ENHRY and CDR2 SYGVKD. V shed 11 bases, J shed 7 bases, and the junction held 9 bases outside the gene matches. The CDR3 here is CASTSGRDRNEQFF. The DNA of the CDR3 is TGTGCCTCGACTAGCGGGAGAGACAGGAATGAGCAGTTCTTC.

This clonotype was seen many times. The chain recombines TRBV6-5 with TRBJ1-5; 7 bases are a match to TRBD1. Germline V CDR1 and CDR2: MNHEY, SVGAGI. Trimming cost V 5 bases and J 4 bases; bases outside gene matches: 2. This CDR3 is 13 amino acids long. The CDR3 nucleotides read TGTGCCAGCAGTCAGACAGGGAATCAGCCCCAGCATTTT. Translating gives CASSQTGNQPQHF.

This clonotype has a handful of counts. V is TRBV6-5 and J is TRBJ2-2, with D hard to call. Trimming shortened V by 6 bases and J by 0 bases, and 14 bases separated the two germline ends. Germline V gene data show CDR1 as MNHEY and CDR2 as SVGAGI. The CDR3 sequence is 16 residues long. This CDR3 is CASSRLEPTNTGELFF. CDR3 sequence (DNA): TGTGCCAGCAGCCGGCTAGAGCCCACGAACACCGGGGAGCTGTTTTTT.

The genes are TRBV6-2 or TRBV6-3 and TRBJ1-2; D is unresolved. The CDR3 runs to 12 residues. Germline CDR1 MNHEY, CDR2 SVGEGT. V was clipped by 6 bases and J by 8 bases, with 13 bases between them. CDR3 protein: CASRSLGRGYTF. The CDR3 DNA reads TGTGCCAGCAGATCACTCGGACGCGGCTACACCTTC.

The V and J genes are TRBV7-9 and TRBJ2-5, with D perhaps given as TRBD1 or TRBD2 (5 bases each). The CDR3 length is 13 residues. V dropped 5 bases and J dropped 3 bases, with 10 bases sitting between them. Germline-derived CDR1 and CDR2 are SEHNR and FQNEAQ (reference sequence). The CDR3 DNA follows: TGTGCCAGCAGCGTGGGACCCGAAGAGACCCAGTACTTC. Amino acids: CASSVGPEETQYF.

The table lists this clonotype with many counts. Here the CDR3 reads CASSLPRKLAGGTDTQYF. In DNA form, the CDR3 reads TGTGCCAGCAGCTTACCGCGTAAACTAGCGGGCGGAACAGATACGCAGTATTTT. The chain couples TRBV7-9 to TRBJ2-3; 9 positions agree with TRBD2. Germline lookup yields CDR1 SEHNR and CDR2 FQNEAQ (reference sequence). The CDR3 consists of 18 residues. V lost 2 bases to trimming and J lost 3 bases; unmatched junction nucleotides: 12.

This clonotype was seen a few times. This chain connects TRBV28 to TRBJ1-5, with D unresolved. Germline values: CDR1 MDHEN, CDR2 SYDVKM. CDR3 length: 13 amino acids. The ends were cut back, 6 bases at V and 6 bases at J, with 12 bases in the middle. The CDR3 nucleotides are TGTGCCAGCAGAAGGTGGGATCCTCAGCCCCAGCATTTT. Its translation: CASRRWDPQPQHF.

This clonotype was counted ten times or more. V is TRBV9 and J is TRBJ1-5; 9 bases match TRBD1. The CDR3 runs to 14 residues. Germline CDR1 is SGDLS and CDR2 is YYNGEE. V trimming: 4 bases; J trimming: 5 bases; junction bases outside the gene matches: 4. CDR3 sequence reads: CASSIDRGDQPQHF. The CDR3 DNA sequence: TGTGCCAGCAGCATCGACAGGGGGGATCAGCCCCAGCATTTT.